The 28 T cell receptor beta chains reported below all come from one sample, sequenced in a study of shared clonotypes between healthy human individuals. Naive CD8 populations comprised CD45RO-negative cells positively selected for CCR7, excluding terminally differentiated effector memory CD45RA+ cells. Profiling relied on immunoSEQ multiplex PCR, and the TCRdb table lists in-frame clones only, not all of them. Among about 2,100,000 clones, under 95% were seen once, and the ten largest hold over 1.5%. Sequencing used naive CD8+ T cells from PBMCs. The receptor set was obtained from a man aged 18 to 29 in good health. Some clones in this sample may be carry-over from other donors' samples.

The chain is built from TRBV28 and TRBJ1-2; D remains unclear. Germline V CDR1 and CDR2: MDHEN, SYDVKM. The V end was cut by 7 bases, the J end by 4 bases, with 22 bases between. The CDR3 is 16 amino acids. CDR3 loop: CASTLPGISGLYGYTF. The CDR3 nucleotides are TGTGCCAGCACCCTACCCGGGATTTCGGGCCTCTATGGCTACACCTTC.

The rearrangement links TRBV7-7 to TRBJ2-7; 7 nucleotides agree with TRBD1. This CDR3 has 14 amino acids. Germline CDR1 is SSHAT and CDR2 is FNYEAQ (reference sequence). V lost 0 bases to trimming and J lost 4 bases; unmatched junction nucleotides: 3. This CDR3 is CASSLANRGYEQYF. The CDR3 DNA is TGTGCCAGCAGCTTAGCGAACAGGGGTTACGAGCAGTACTTC.

This rearrangement joins TRBV6-6 to TRBJ1-1, with TRBD1 identical over 7 bases. J was trimmed by 4 bases and V by 6 bases; bases with no gene match: 8. There are 14 residues in the CDR3. Germline assignment: CDR1 MNHNY and CDR2 SVGAGI (reference sequence). The DNA for the CDR3 is TGTGCCAGCAGCCAGGGGGGGTGGGGCACTGAAGCTTTCTTT. As protein: CASSQGGWGTEAFF.

The chain is built from TRBV9 and TRBJ2-1; 12 bases are shared with TRBD2. The ends lost 0 bases at V and 7 bases at J; junction bases unmatched: 5. The CDR3 contains 16 residues. CDR1 SGDLS and CDR2 YYNGEE come from the germline V gene. In DNA form, the CDR3 reads TGTGCCAGCAGCGTAGGACCGGGACTAGCGGGTAATGAGCAGTTCTTC. Its translation is CASSVGPGLAGNEQFF.

The chain links TRBV5-4 to TRBJ2-3; possibly TRBD2 for D (5 bases). Germline CDR1 reads SGHNT; CDR2 reads YYREEE (reference sequence). Trimming left V 2 bases short and J 1 base short, with 11 bases between. The CDR3 is made up of 15 amino acids. CDR3 in amino acids: CASSFFSVGTDTQYF. The CDR3 coding sequence is TGTGCCAGCAGCTTTTTTAGCGTGGGCACAGATACGCAGTATTTT. Full variable domain (missing parts from reference TRBV5-4 and TRBJ2-3): ETGVTQSPTHLIKTRGQQVTLRCSSQSGHNTVSWYQQALGQGPQFIFQYYREEENGRGNFPPRFSGLQFPNYSSELNVNALELDDSALYLCASSFFSVGTDTQYFGPGTRLTVL.

The chain combines TRBV27 with TRBJ2-7, with TRBD2 identical over 7 bases. From germline, CDR1 is MNHEY and CDR2 SMNVEV (reference sequence). CDR3 size: 15 residues. V lost 6 bases to trimming and J lost 5 bases; unmatched junction nucleotides: 13. The CDR3 sequence is CASRYAGTMFDEQYF. The DNA of the CDR3 is TGTGCCAGCAGATACGCCGGGACTATGTTCGACGAGCAGTACTTC.

This clone turned up a few times. The CDR3 reads CASSVDLAGHNEQFF. CDR3 in DNA: TGTGCCAGCAGTGTTGACCTAGCGGGACACAATGAGCAGTTCTTC. V and J are TRBV6-4 and TRBJ2-1, with TRBD2 matching 9 bases. The V gene end was trimmed by 4 bases and the J gene end by 5 bases; junction bases not matched to a gene: 6. From germline, CDR1 is MRHNA and CDR2 SNTAGT. The CDR3 runs to 15 residues.

This chain links TRBV28 with TRBJ2-1, with 8 bases aligning to TRBD2. V lost 8 bases, J lost 0 bases, and 6 bases stayed unmatched. Germline V lookup: CDR1 MDHEN, CDR2 SYDVKM. This CDR3 has 15 residues. CDR3 amino acids: CASLKRESSYNEQFF. In DNA, the CDR3 is TGTGCCAGCCTTAAGCGGGAGTCCTCCTACAATGAGCAGTTCTTC. The full variable domain, rest sourced from reference TRBV28 and TRBJ2-1, is DVKVTQSSRYLVKRTGEKVFLECVQDMDHENMFWYRQDPGLGLRLIYFSYDVKMKEKGDIPEGYSVSREKKERFSLILESASTNQTSMYLCASLKRESSYNEQFFGPGTRLTVL.

This chain uses TRBV7-2 with TRBJ2-3; tentative D call: TRBD2 (5 bases). This CDR3 is built from 12 residues. Germline CDR1 is SGHTA and CDR2 is FQGNSA. Trimming stripped 7 bases from V and 1 base from J, with 6 bases between. The CDR3 coding sequence is TGTGCCAGCATTAGCGGCACAGATACGCAGTATTTT. It is translated as CASISGTDTQYF.

The chain uses TRBV19 and TRBJ2-7, with TRBD2 as a possible D gene (6 bases). V lost 5 bases and J 3 bases, leaving 14 bases between the germline ends. The germline gives CDR1 LNHDA, CDR2 SQIVND (reference sequence). The CDR3 contains 14 residues. CDR3 coding DNA: TGTGCCAGTAGTTCCCTGGAGGGATTCTACGAGCAGTACTTC. Translated, it gives CASSSLEGFYEQYF.

The chain employs TRBV27 and TRBJ2-6, with D hard to call. Germline V lookup: CDR1 MNHEY, CDR2 SMNVEV (reference sequence). The CDR3 runs to 14 residues. V dropped 5 bases and J dropped 1 base, with 6 bases sitting between them. The CDR3 DNA reads TGTGCCAGCAGTCCCAAATCTGGGGCCAACGTCCTGACTTTC. It yields the protein CASSPKSGANVLTF.

The chain links TRBV18 to TRBJ2-2; no definite D call. With 6 bases removed from V and 1 base from J, the gap between germline ends came to 12 bases. This CDR3 region has 15 residues. Germline assignment: CDR1 KGHSH and CDR2 LQKENI. The CDR3 sequence: CASSSLAGNTGELFF. The DNA of the CDR3 is TGTGCCAGCTCGTCGTTGGCAGGGAACACCGGGGAGCTGTTTTTT.

V is TRBV11-2 and J is TRBJ2-7, with a possible D match to TRBD1 (5 bases). CDR1 is SGHAT and CDR2 is FQNNGV in the germline V gene. The V gene lost 5 bases and the J gene lost 2 bases, with 13 bases spanning the gap. The CDR3 has 14 amino acids. The CDR3 region has the DNA TGTGCCAGCAGCGCTGGACAAGGCACCTACGAGCAGTACTTC. Residues: CASSAGQGTYEQYF.

On this clone: The sample contains more than one DNA sequence encoding this CDR3. The chain carries TRBV27 and TRBJ2-7; either TRBD1 or TRBD2 may fit D (5 bases each). The CDR3 totals 13 residues. Germline V gene lookup returns CDR1 MNHEY and CDR2 SMNVEV (reference sequence). Trimming cost V 2 bases and J 7 bases, with 12 bases left between them. The CDR3 region has the DNA TGTGCCAGCAGTTTACGGGGTTCAGGGGAGCAGTACTTC. Protein product: CASSLRGSGEQYF.

This sequence joins TRBV28 and TRBJ1-5; D possibly corresponds to TRBD1 (6 bases). V lost 2 bases and J lost 7, with 9 bases in between. In germline, CDR1 is MDHEN, CDR2 SYDVKM. The CDR3 spans 13 residues. In DNA form, the CDR3 reads TGTGCCAGCAGTTTAGGGGGCTGGCAGCCCCAGCATTTT. It codes for CASSLGGWQPQHF.

A note on this clone: The sample contains more than one DNA sequence encoding this CDR3. The chain has TRBV9 and TRBJ2-2; D not certain. CDR1 and CDR2 from the germline V gene are SGDLS and YYNGEE. The V gene lost 0 bases and the J gene lost 4 bases, with 4 bases spanning the gap. The length of the CDR3 is 13 residues. The CDR3, as DNA: TGTGCCAGCAGCGTAGTGGCCACCGGGGAGCTGTTTTTT. This encodes CASSVVATGELFF.

The V gene is TRBV4-1, the J gene TRBJ1-5, with D tentatively TRBD1 (6 bases). The CDR3 runs to 17 residues. CDR1 MGHRA and CDR2 YSYEKL come from the germline V gene. Trimming pared 0 bases from V and 0 bases from J, leaving 12 bases between. CDR3 protein: CASSQDLWTVSNQPQHF. The CDR3 DNA reads TGCGCCAGCAGCCAAGATCTCTGGACAGTTAGCAATCAGCCCCAGCATTTT.

The chain uses TRBV5-1 and TRBJ2-7; D is perhaps TRBD2 (6 bases). The CDR3 is 14 amino acids. Trimming left V 0 bases short and J 7 bases short, with 14 bases between. Germline V lookup: CDR1 SGHRS, CDR2 YFSETQ. CDR3 region: CASSLGGITGEQYF. CDR3 sequence (DNA): TGCGCCAGCAGCTTGGGCGGGATCACGGGGGAGCAGTACTTC.

Comments on this clone: The junction shows a germline mismatch at one end, possibly a read error. This chain joins TRBV13 and TRBJ2-1; 14 nucleotides align to TRBD2. Germline loops: CDR1 PRHDT, CDR2 FYEKMQ (reference sequence). CDR3 length: 15 residues. The CDR3 reads CASSLGLAGGNEQFF. In DNA, the CDR3 is TGTGCCAGCAGCCTAGGACTAGCGGGAGGCAATGAGCAGTTCTTC.

The chain recombines TRBV18 with TRBJ2-3; 11 nucleotides match TRBD1. The CDR3 sequence is 15 residues long. Germline V CDR1 and CDR2: KGHSH, LQKENI. V dropped 6 bases and J dropped 4; count of bases not matched to a gene: 6. Here the CDR3 reads CASSPTGQGADTQYF. As DNA, the CDR3 is TGTGCCAGCTCCCCCACGGGACAGGGGGCAGATACGCAGTATTTT. Full variable domain (outside the CDR3, taken from reference TRBV18 and TRBJ2-3): NAGVMQNPRHLVRRRGQEARLRCSPMKGHSHVYWYRQLPEEGLKFMVYLQKENIIDESGMPKERFSAEFPKEGPSILRIQQVVRGDSAAYFCASSPTGQGADTQYFGPGTRLTVL.

The gene calls are TRBV4-1 and TRBJ1-3, with D maybe TRBD1 (5 bases). Germline V lookup: CDR1 MGHRA, CDR2 YSYEKL. The CDR3 spans 18 residues. V was shortened by 0 bases and J by 1 base, with 16 bases between the two germline ends. The CDR3 DNA is TGCGCCAGCAGCCAAGATTTGGGACCTACGTTATCTGGAAACACCATATATTTT. This encodes CASSQDLGPTLSGNTIYF.

The gene calls are TRBV7-3 and TRBJ2-5; perhaps TRBD2 as D (5 bases). This CDR3 comprises 15 residues. Trimming cost V 5 bases and J 2 bases, with 15 bases left between them. CDR1 SGHTA and CDR2 FQGTGA come from the germline V gene. DNA for the CDR3: TGTGCCAGCAGCAAGGAGGCACGGCTACAAGAGACCCAGTACTTC. Protein sequence: CASSKEARLQETQYF.

V and J are TRBV10-3 and TRBJ2-7; D gene unclear. The germline V gene encodes CDR1 ENHRY and CDR2 SYGVKD. The CDR3 sequence is 11 residues long. Trimming removed 4 bases at V and 7 bases at J, with 8 bases between. CDR3 in amino acids: CAISGPAEQYF. CDR3 bases: TGTGCCATCAGTGGACCGGCTGAGCAGTACTTC.

This chain connects TRBV5-4 to TRBJ1-3; TRBD1 aligns across 7 bases. The V segment lost 7 bases and the J segment 4 bases; nucleotides outside the gene matches: 8. This CDR3 spans 14 amino acids. Germline loops: CDR1 SGHNT, CDR2 YYREEE (reference sequence). This chain's CDR3 is CASAATGAGNTIYF. CDR3 nucleotides: TGTGCCAGCGCCGCCACAGGGGCGGGAAACACCATATATTTT.

The gene calls are TRBV2 and TRBJ1-3, with a weak D call TRBD1 (6 bases). Between the trimmed V and J ends, which lost 6 bases and 3 bases, there was a span of 12 bases. CDR3 length: 14 amino acids. Germline V gene lookup returns CDR1 SNHLY and CDR2 FYNNEI. As DNA, the CDR3 is TGTGCCAGCAGCCCAACAGGGTTTGGAAACACCATATATTTT. Its translation is CASSPTGFGNTIYF.

This sequence joins TRBV7-9 and TRBJ2-4; tentatively, D is TRBD1 (5 bases). V was pared by 1 base and J by 6 bases, with 10 bases between. CDR1 and CDR2 (germline): SEHNR, FQNEAQ (reference sequence). There are 14 residues in the CDR3. The CDR3 nucleotides are TGTGCCAGCAGCTTAGTGGGGCAGGGAAACATTCAGTACTTC. It codes for CASSLVGQGNIQYF.

The chain recombines TRBV19 with TRBJ2-3, with a tentative D call TRBD1 (6 bases). Germline V CDR1 and CDR2: LNHDA, SQIVND (reference sequence). The CDR3 sequence is 15 residues long. V dropped 4 bases and J dropped 2 bases, with 13 bases sitting between them. In DNA, the CDR3 is TGTGCCAGTAGTACCTTGGGGACACTCACAGATACGCAGTATTTT. Translating gives CASSTLGTLTDTQYF.

The CDR3 loop reads CASHPGRFDTEAFF. CDR3 bases: TGTGCCTCTCATCCGGGCAGGTTTGATACTGAAGCTTTCTTT. V and J are TRBV7-9 and TRBJ1-1; unclear D gene. There are 14 residues in the CDR3. V lost 11 bases to trimming and J lost 5 bases, with 21 bases between them. Germline V gene data show CDR1 as SEHNR and CDR2 as FQNEAQ (reference sequence). Drawing the rest from reference TRBV7-9 and TRBJ1-1, the complete variable domain is DTGVSQNPRHKITKRGQNVTFRCDPISEHNRLYWYRQTLGQGPEFLTYFQNEAQLEKSRLLSDRFSAERPKGSFSTLEIQRTEQGDSAMYLCASHPGRFDTEAFFGQGTRLTVV.